This T cell receptor beta chain was retrieved from a study of T cell responses to AZD1222 COVID-19 vaccine. Findings and caveats of the study: Seropositive AZD1222 recipients at baseline numbered only five or six. The donor group comprised mostly white British people and more females; the analysis possibly underestimated clonal diversity. Unmutated variant regions reportedly attract nearly half of all spike-specific TCRs. Repertoires were obtained only post-peak T cell response.

Repertoires were generated with immunoSEQ multiplex PCR, while TCRdb's copy carries only in-frame clones and drops some. The data contain 200,000 to 250,000 clones, approximately 94% of them singletons. Only one count was recorded for this clone. Its cognate antigen is unknown. There are 15 residues in the CDR3. The germline V gene encodes CDR1 SEHNR and CDR2 FQNEAQ (reference sequence). V shed 0 bases and J 8 bases; nucleotides not matched to a gene: 6. The sequence was collected from an adult who received the MenACWY meningococcal vaccine as a control. The chain employs TRBV7-9 and TRBJ2-3; 9 positions agree with TRBD2. Here the sequenced sample was peripheral blood, taken 28 days after the second dose of the MenACWY control vaccine. CDR3 sequence reads: CASSLAAGGLLTQYF. DNA of the CDR3: TGTGCCAGCAGCTTAGCAGCGGGAGGTCTCCTTACGCAGTATTTT.